A single T cell receptor (beta chain) is shown here with its context. Seattle patients were enrolled during active infection and followed longitudinally. Authors' processing steps: Cell counts per sample came from amplifying reference gene primers. TCRdb's table, derived via immunoSEQ multiplex PCR, lists solely in-frame clones and lacks some. Clone size and the V and J calls come from that table; the DNA yielded D and trimming. The sample yields 200,000 to 250,000 clones, 83% seen once. The data stem from a study of blood T cell repertoires in COVID-19. Study at large: Sample material is recorded as cDNA or gDNA derived from T cells, B-cell-depleted T cells, or PBMCs.

The receptor was isolated from a woman aged 25 to 39 with COVID-19, enrolled during active disease. Sample: peripheral blood.

The CDR3 bases are TGTGCCAGCAGCCGACAATTAGATCAGCCCCAGCATTTT. Amino acids: CASSRQLDQPQHF. This chain links TRBV12-3 or TRBV12-4 with TRBJ1-5; no definite D call. V lost 6 bases and J lost 5, with 11 bases in between. The CDR3 totals 13 residues.